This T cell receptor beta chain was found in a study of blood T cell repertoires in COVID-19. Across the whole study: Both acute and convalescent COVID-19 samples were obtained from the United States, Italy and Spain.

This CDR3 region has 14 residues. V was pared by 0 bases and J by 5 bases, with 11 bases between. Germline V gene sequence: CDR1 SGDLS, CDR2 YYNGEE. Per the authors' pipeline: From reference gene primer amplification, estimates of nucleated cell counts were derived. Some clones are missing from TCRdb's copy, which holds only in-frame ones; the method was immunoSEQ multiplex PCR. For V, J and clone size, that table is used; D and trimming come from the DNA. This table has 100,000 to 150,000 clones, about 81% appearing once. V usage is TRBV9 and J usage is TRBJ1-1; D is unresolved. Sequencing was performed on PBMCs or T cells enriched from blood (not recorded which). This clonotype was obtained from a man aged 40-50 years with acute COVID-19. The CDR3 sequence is CASSVARGGTEAFF. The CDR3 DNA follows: TGTGCCAGCAGCGTAGCTCGAGGTGGGACTGAAGCTTTCTTT.